The 3 T cell receptor beta chains listed next were all sequenced from one sample in a study of blood T cells in healthy people across ages. Together with a sample-barcoded 5' primer, a J-beta primer mix was included in a second PCR lasting about 6 to 12 cycles. TCRdb re-called the 5' RACE reads with MiXCR, one entry per CDR3 protein. The sample holds over a million distinct CDR3 sequences, 45% to 70% seen once. Source material: blood. The receptor source for this set is a man younger than 35 in good health.

This chain links TRBV12-3 or TRBV12-4 with TRBJ1-2; D may be TRBD1 (6 bases). V lost 1 base and J lost 8, with 14 bases in between. There are 14 residues in the CDR3. CDR3 sequence reads: CASSLDLGGPGYTF. In nucleotides, the CDR3 is TGTGCCAGCAGTTTAGATCTCGGGGGGCCGGGCTACACCTTC.

The chain couples TRBV12-3 or TRBV12-4 to TRBJ1-5; perhaps TRBD1 as D (5 bases). The length of the CDR3 is 13 residues. V was clipped by 5 bases and J by 7 bases, with 12 bases between them. The CDR3 spells CASSLRDDQPQHF. CDR3 in DNA: TGTGCCAGCAGTCTTAGGGACGACCAGCCCCAGCATTTT.

The V call is TRBV7-6, the J call TRBJ2-3, with D perhaps TRBD1 (8 bases). The germline V gene has CDR1 SGHVS and CDR2 FNYEAQ. The CDR3 is made up of 17 amino acids. V was trimmed by 1 base and J by 4 bases, leaving 18 bases between them. CDR3 sequence (DNA): TGTGCCAGCAGCTTAGTCTCAGGGGGCGGGAGACCAGATACGCAGTATTTT. As protein: CASSLVSGGGRPDTQYF.